The clone carrying this TCR beta chain was observed a handful of times. Its specificity is unknown. This sample is part of a study of CD8 T cells in ankylosing spondylitis. 5'-RACE, quantitative and with molecular barcodes, yielded the TCR beta libraries. TCRdb recomputed calls from the 5' RACE reads with MiXCR, one row per CDR3 protein. The data contain hundreds of thousands of distinct CDR3 sequences, less than 9.5% of them seen just once; the ten biggest clones take up approximately 4.8%. Study-wide results and limits: Previously reported in reactive arthritis synovial fluid and blood were some of the motif variants. Blood of patients with ankylosing spondylitis appeared to be characterized by a TCR beta motif of roughly eight highly homologous variants. Relatively rare in peripheral blood, disease-linked clones were also CD8+.

CDR1 SGHTA and CDR2 FQGNSA come from the germline V gene. The V and J ends lost 1 base and 5 bases, in that order; junction bases with no gene match: 3. CDR3 length equals 16 residues. This chain links TRBV7-2 with TRBJ2-3, with TRBD2 matching over 13 bases. The material sequenced was blood, either unsorted or a sorted T cell fraction (not recorded which). This sequence originates from a female donor with ankylosing spondylitis or in good health (not recorded which). Here the CDR3 DNA reads TGTGCCAGCAGCTTAGTAGGACTAGCGGGAGTAGATACGCAGTATTTT. The encoded protein is CASSLVGLAGVDTQYF.